Listed below are T cell receptor beta chains from one sample, sequenced in a study of blood T cell repertoires in COVID-19. Repertoires were generated with immunoSEQ multiplex PCR, while TCRdb's copy carries only in-frame clones and drops some. The table has some 80,000 clones, approximately 84% seen once; the top ten hold about 5%. The sequenced material came from peripheral blood. These receptors were taken from a man between 60 and 75 years old with active or convalescent COVID-19. CDR3s include the opening cysteine and the closing phenylalanine or tryptophan. The order of the fields is clone size, V gene, J gene, CDR3 protein. Only part of the rows carry a size: once, few, many, or a class if the clone is expanded.

clone size: NA
V gene: TRBV27
J gene: TRBJ2-7
CDR3 protein: CASSLTTSGYSYEQYF

clone size: NA
V gene: TRBV10-3
J gene: TRBJ2-3
CDR3 protein: CASRGQSTDTQYF

clone size: NA
V gene: TRBV27
J gene: TRBJ1-2
CDR3 protein: CASGSGVGWGYTF

clone size: NA
V gene: TRBV6-5
J gene: TRBJ1-1
CDR3 protein: CASSRRPRVDTEAFF

clone size: NA
V gene: TRBV2
J gene: TRBJ2-5
CDR3 protein: CASAKGTTGGTQYF

clone size: NA
V gene: TRBV11-2
J gene: TRBJ1-1
CDR3 protein: CASRSGTGRAEAFF

clone size: NA
V gene: TRBV5-5
J gene: TRBJ2-2
CDR3 protein: CASSSRAAGGTELFF

clone size: NA
V gene: TRBV3-1/TRBV3-2
J gene: TRBJ2-5
CDR3 protein: CASSLPDRGRETQYF

clone size: once
V gene: TRBV24-1
J gene: TRBJ1-5
CDR3 protein: CATSDSRDQPQHF

clone size: NA
V gene: TRBV19
J gene: TRBJ1-4
CDR3 protein: CASTTRGTNEKLFF

clone size: NA
V gene: TRBV6-5
J gene: TRBJ2-3
CDR3 protein: CASSSSGGIPDTQYF

clone size: NA
V gene: TRBV27
J gene: TRBJ1-1
CDR3 protein: CASSFVVGAEAFF

clone size: NA
V gene: TRBV9
J gene: TRBJ2-7
CDR3 protein: CASSVGAGTEQYF

clone size: once
V gene: TRBV6-7
J gene: TRBJ1-1
CDR3 protein: CASSYPQAGLMRMNTEAFF

clone size: once
V gene: TRBV7-8
J gene: TRBJ2-1
CDR3 protein: CASSPRRGGSYNEQFF

clone size: NA
V gene: TRBV19
J gene: TRBJ1-2
CDR3 protein: CASSSRQGAALSLF

clone size: NA
V gene: TRBV19
J gene: TRBJ2-1
CDR3 protein: CASSIVPGVGEQFF

clone size: NA
V gene: TRBV6-2/TRBV6-3
J gene: TRBJ1-5
CDR3 protein: CASSSWTGGSPNQPQHF

clone size: NA
V gene: TRBV7-3
J gene: TRBJ2-5
CDR3 protein: CASSLTRGGVETQYF

clone size: NA
V gene: TRBV4-2
J gene: TRBJ2-1
CDR3 protein: CASSQDRRGAGIYNEQFF

clone size: NA
V gene: TRBV5-6
J gene: TRBJ1-1
CDR3 protein: CASSLVRGARTEAFF

clone size: NA
V gene: TRBV12-3/TRBV12-4
J gene: TRBJ1-2
CDR3 protein: CASTLGADGYTF

clone size: few
V gene: TRBV20-1
J gene: TRBJ1-2
CDR3 protein: CSAYRGSGYTF

clone size: NA
V gene: TRBV7-9
J gene: TRBJ2-7
CDR3 protein: CASSLARREQYF

clone size: NA
V gene: TRBV19
J gene: TRBJ2-2
CDR3 protein: CASGLENTGELFF

clone size: few
V gene: TRBV19
J gene: TRBJ2-7
CDR3 protein: CASSIGPWTGGGYEQYF

clone size: NA
V gene: TRBV19
J gene: TRBJ2-6
CDR3 protein: CASSHSSSGANVLTF

clone size: NA
V gene: TRBV5-5
J gene: TRBJ1-1
CDR3 protein: CASSWGRQGWNTEAFF

clone size: NA
V gene: TRBV15
J gene: TRBJ2-5
CDR3 protein: CATSPRQGGVKETQYF

clone size: NA
V gene: TRBV2
J gene: TRBJ2-1
CDR3 protein: CASSEGGAGGPNEQFF

clone size: NA
V gene: TRBV18
J gene: TRBJ1-2
CDR3 protein: CASSPPVQGANGYTF

clone size: NA
V gene: TRBV7-2
J gene: TRBJ1-1
CDR3 protein: CASSLEGRGNTEAFF

clone size: NA
V gene: TRBV4-1
J gene: TRBJ2-7
CDR3 protein: CASSQGWGDEQYF

clone size: NA
V gene: TRBV25-1
J gene: TRBJ2-7
CDR3 protein: CASSEWGTTYEQYF

clone size: NA
V gene: TRBV2
J gene: TRBJ1-2
CDR3 protein: CASRRGQSTYGYTF

clone size: NA
V gene: TRBV6-6
J gene: TRBJ1-5
CDR3 protein: CASTALSNQPQHF

clone size: NA
V gene: TRBV5-1
J gene: TRBJ1-2
CDR3 protein: CASSLTGGTGYGYTF

clone size: NA
V gene: TRBV7-2
J gene: TRBJ1-5
CDR3 protein: CASSLFVNPRASNQPQHF

clone size: NA
V gene: TRBV9
J gene: TRBJ2-3
CDR3 protein: CASSVGRASTDTQYF

clone size: few
V gene: TRBV7-8
J gene: TRBJ2-7
CDR3 protein: CASSYTDSYEQYF

clone size: NA
V gene: TRBV24-1
J gene: TRBJ1-2
CDR3 protein: CATSEIPGQGARGYGYTF

clone size: NA
V gene: TRBV19
J gene: TRBJ2-5
CDR3 protein: CASSAPGQGLETQYF

clone size: NA
V gene: TRBV4-1
J gene: TRBJ2-2
CDR3 protein: CASSQDTRGGRIGELFF

clone size: NA
V gene: TRBV10-2
J gene: TRBJ2-2
CDR3 protein: CASSLTGTSGGNTGELFF

clone size: few
V gene: TRBV4-3
J gene: TRBJ1-4
CDR3 protein: CASSQGSSGNEKLFF

clone size: NA
V gene: TRBV6-2/TRBV6-3
J gene: TRBJ1-6
CDR3 protein: CASSYTEDSPLHF

clone size: NA
V gene: TRBV6-5
J gene: TRBJ1-2
CDR3 protein: CASSWAASNGYTF

clone size: few
V gene: TRBV5-4
J gene: TRBJ1-2
CDR3 protein: CASSSDSAFNYGYTF

clone size: few
V gene: TRBV6-1
J gene: TRBJ2-3
CDR3 protein: CASSERAGSSTDTQYF

clone size: NA
V gene: TRBV7-9
J gene: TRBJ1-1
CDR3 protein: CASSTAGGTAEAFF

clone size: NA
V gene: TRBV28
J gene: TRBJ2-1
CDR3 protein: CASSKWSSYNEQFF

clone size: NA
V gene: TRBV7-9
J gene: TRBJ1-3
CDR3 protein: CASSLQSGNTIYF

clone size: once
V gene: TRBV11-1
J gene: TRBJ2-7
CDR3 protein: CASSSRTSGGSYEQYF

clone size: NA
V gene: TRBV4-1
J gene: TRBJ1-5
CDR3 protein: CASSQGPRGLGFQHF

clone size: NA
V gene: TRBV6-5
J gene: TRBJ2-7
CDR3 protein: CASRAGITYEQYF